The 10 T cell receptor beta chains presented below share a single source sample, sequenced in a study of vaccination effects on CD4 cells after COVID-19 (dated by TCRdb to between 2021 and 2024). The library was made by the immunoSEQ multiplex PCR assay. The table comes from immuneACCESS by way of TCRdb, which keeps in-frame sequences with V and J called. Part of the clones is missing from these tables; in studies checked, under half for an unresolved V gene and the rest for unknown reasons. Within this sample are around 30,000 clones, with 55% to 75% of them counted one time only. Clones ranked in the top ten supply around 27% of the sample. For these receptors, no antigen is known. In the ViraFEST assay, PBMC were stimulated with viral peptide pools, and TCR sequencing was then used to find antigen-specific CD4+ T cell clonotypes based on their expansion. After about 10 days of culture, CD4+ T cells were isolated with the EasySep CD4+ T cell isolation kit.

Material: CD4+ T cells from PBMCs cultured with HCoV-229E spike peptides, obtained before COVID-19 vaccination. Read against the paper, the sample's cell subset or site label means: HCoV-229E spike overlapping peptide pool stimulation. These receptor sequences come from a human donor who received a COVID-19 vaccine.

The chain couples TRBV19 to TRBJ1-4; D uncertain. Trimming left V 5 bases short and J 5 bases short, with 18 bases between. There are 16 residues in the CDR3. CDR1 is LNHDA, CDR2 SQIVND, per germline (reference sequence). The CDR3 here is CASSPALRTVNEKLFF. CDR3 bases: TGTGCCAGTAGTCCGGCCCTCCGGACGGTAAATGAAAAACTGTTTTTT. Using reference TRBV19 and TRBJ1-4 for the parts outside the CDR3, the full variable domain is DGGITQSPKYLFRKEGQNVTLSCEQNLNHDAMYWYRQDPGQGLRLIYYSQIVNDFQKGDIAEGYSVSREKKESFPLTVTSAQKNPTAFYLCASSPALRTVNEKLFFGSGTQLSVL.

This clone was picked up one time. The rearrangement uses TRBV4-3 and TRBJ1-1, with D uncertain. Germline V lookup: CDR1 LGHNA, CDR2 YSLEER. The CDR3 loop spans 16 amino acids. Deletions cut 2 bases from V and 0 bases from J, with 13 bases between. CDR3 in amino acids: CASSQKASAMNTEAFF. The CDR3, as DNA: TGCGCCAGCAGCCAAAAAGCGTCCGCTATGAACACTGAAGCTTTCTTT.

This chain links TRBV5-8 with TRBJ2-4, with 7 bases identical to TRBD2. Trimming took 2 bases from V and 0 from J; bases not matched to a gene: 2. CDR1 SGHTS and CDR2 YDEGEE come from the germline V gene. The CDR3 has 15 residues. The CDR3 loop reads CASSLVAGAKNIQYF. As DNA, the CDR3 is TGTGCCAGCAGCTTAGTAGCGGGAGCCAAAAACATTCAGTACTTC.

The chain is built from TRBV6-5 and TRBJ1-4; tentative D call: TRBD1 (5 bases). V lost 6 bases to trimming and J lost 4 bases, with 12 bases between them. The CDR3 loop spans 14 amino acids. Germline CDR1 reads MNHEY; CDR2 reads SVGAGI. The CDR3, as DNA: TGTGCCAGCAGGGGGGACCAACTTAATGAAAAACTGTTTTTT. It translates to CASRGDQLNEKLFF.

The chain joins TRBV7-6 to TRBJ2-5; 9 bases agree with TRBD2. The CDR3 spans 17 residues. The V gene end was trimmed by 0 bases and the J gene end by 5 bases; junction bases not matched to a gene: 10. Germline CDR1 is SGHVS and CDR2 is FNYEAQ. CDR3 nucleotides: TGTGCCAGCAGCTTAGCCCCCGTGACTAGCGGAACGGAGACCCAGTACTTC. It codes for CASSLAPVTSGTETQYF.

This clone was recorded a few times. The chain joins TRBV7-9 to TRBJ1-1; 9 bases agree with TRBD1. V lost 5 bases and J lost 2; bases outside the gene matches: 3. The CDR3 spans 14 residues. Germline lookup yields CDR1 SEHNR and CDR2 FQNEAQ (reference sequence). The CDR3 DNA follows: TGTGCCAGCAGCAAGGACAGGGGAAACACTGAAGCTTTCTTT. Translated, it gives CASSKDRGNTEAFF.

The CDR3 DNA reads TGTGCCAGCAGCGTAGGGACAGTTCAAGAGACCCAGTACTTC. Its protein is CASSVGTVQETQYF. V is TRBV9 and J is TRBJ2-5; possibly TRBD1 for D (6 bases). This CDR3 comprises 14 residues. Germline V gene lookup returns CDR1 SGDLS and CDR2 YYNGEE. The V end was cut by 0 bases, the J end by 2 bases, with 8 bases between.

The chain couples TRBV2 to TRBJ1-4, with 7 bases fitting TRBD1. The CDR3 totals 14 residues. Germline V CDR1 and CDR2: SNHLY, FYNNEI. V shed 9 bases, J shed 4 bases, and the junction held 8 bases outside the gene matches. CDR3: CASTLQGNNEKLFF. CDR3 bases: TGTGCCAGTACCTTACAGGGGAATAATGAAAAACTGTTTTTT. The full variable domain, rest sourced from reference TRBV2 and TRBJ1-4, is EPEVTQTPSHQVTQMGQEVILRCVPISNHLYFYWYRQILGQKVEFLVSFYNNEISEKSEIFDDQFSVERPDGSNFTLKIRSTKLEDSAMYFCASTLQGNNEKLFFGSGTQLSVL.

CDR3 protein: CASSLYRGITNQPQHF. CDR3 bases: TGTGCCAGCAGTTTATATAGAGGTATTACCAATCAGCCCCAGCATTTT. The chain joins TRBV27 to TRBJ1-5; D remains unclear. Germline CDR1 reads MNHEY; CDR2 reads SMNVEV (reference sequence). CDR3 length equals 16 residues. V lost 1 base and J 3 bases, leaving 13 bases between the germline ends.

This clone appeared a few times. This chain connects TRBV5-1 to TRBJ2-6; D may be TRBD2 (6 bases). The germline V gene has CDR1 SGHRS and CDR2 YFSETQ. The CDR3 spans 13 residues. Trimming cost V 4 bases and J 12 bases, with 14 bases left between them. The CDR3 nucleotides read TGCGCCAGCAGCCTGGACTGGCGGGGCGTCCTGACTTTC. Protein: CASSLDWRGVLTF.